Here is one T cell receptor (beta chain) with its context. The antigen is unknown. V was clipped by 2 bases and J by 4 bases, with 14 bases between them. There are 15 residues in the CDR3. The V gene's germline CDR1 is SGHTA and CDR2 FQGNSA. Quantitative barcoded 5'-RACE was used to prepare TCR beta libraries. MiXCR was run by TCRdb on the 5' RACE reads, yielding one entry per CDR3 protein. The sample consists of roughly 440,000 distinct CDR3 sequences, 17% of them appearing once. The data were taken from a study of CD8 T cells in ankylosing spondylitis. Notes on the study in general: A TCR beta motif of 7 to 9 highly homologous variants seemed to mark ankylosing spondylitis blood. Certain motif variants had earlier appeared in reactive arthritis synovial fluid and blood. Disease-linked clones bore a CD8+ phenotype, appearing relatively rarely in peripheral blood. Significant enrichment of disease-linked clones was reported in matched ankylosing spondylitis synovial fluid.

The sequencing input was blood, either unsorted or a sorted T cell fraction (not recorded which). The sequence was obtained from a male donor with ankylosing spondylitis. This chain connects TRBV7-2 to TRBJ2-5; either TRBD1 or TRBD2 may fit D (6 bases each). The DNA of the CDR3 is TGTGCCAGCAGCTTAAGGGGGGCGAGAGGAGAGACCCAGTACTTC. Protein product: CASSLRGARGETQYF.